Shown below are 7 T cell receptor beta chains from a single sample sequenced in a study of T cells in Graves' hyperthyroidism and ophthalmopathy. TCR beta CDR3 region amplification was performed from RNA transcripts. First-round RT-PCR with HTBI primers amplified the TCR CDR3 region. TCRdb recomputed calls from the multiplex PCR reads with MiXCR, one row per CDR3 protein. Among under 700,000 distinct CDR3 sequences listed, over 15% were seen once. Source material: blood. Receptor source: a woman aged 18-29 years with Graves' hyperthyroidism.

The sample holds many counts of this clonotype. The chain recombines TRBV11-3 with TRBJ1-1; TRBD1 aligns across 7 bases. V lost 4 bases, J lost 3 bases, and 5 bases stayed unmatched. CDR1 SGHNT and CDR2 YENEEA come from the germline V gene. This CDR3 region has 14 residues. CDR3 protein: CASSSGQSYTEAFF. CDR3 DNA: TGTGCCAGCAGCTCGGGACAGTCCTACACTGAAGCTTTCTTT. Based on the CDR3 plus reference TRBV11-3 and TRBJ1-1, the full variable domain is EAGVVQSPRYKIIEKKQPVAFWCNPISGHNTLYWYLQNLGQGPELLIRYENEEAVDDSQLPKDRFSAERLKGVDSTLKIQPAELGDSAVYLCASSSGQSYTEAFFGQGTRLTVV.

There are many counts of this clonotype. The chain couples TRBV11-2 to TRBJ2-5; D unresolved. The CDR3 is 17 amino acids. Trimming removed 1 base from V and 1 base from J, with 16 bases in between. The germline V gene encodes CDR1 SGHAT and CDR2 FQNNGV. DNA for the CDR3: TGTGCCAGCAGCTTAGGGGCAGCTTACAACCTCCAAGAGACCCAGTACTTC. This encodes CASSLGAAYNLQETQYF.

This clonotype was counted only a few times. This chain uses TRBV6-2 or TRBV6-3 with TRBJ1-5; the match to TRBD1 covers 7 bases. Germline CDR1 is MNHEY and CDR2 is SVGEGT. The CDR3 sequence is 15 residues long. V lost 2 bases and J lost 7; bases outside the gene matches: 8. DNA of the CDR3: TGTGCCAGCAGTTACCGACAGGGACGGGGACAGCCCCAGCATTTT. This codes for CASSYRQGRGQPQHF.

This clonotype was recorded at least ten times. J is TRBJ2-3 and V is TRBV24-1, with 13 bases fitting TRBD2. V trimming: 4 bases; J trimming: 4 bases; junction bases outside the gene matches: 4. CDR3 length: 16 residues. Per germline, CDR1 KGHDR and CDR2 SFDVKD. CDR3: CATSDPGLAGADTQYF. In DNA, the CDR3 is TGTGCCACCAGTGACCCAGGACTAGCGGGGGCAGATACGCAGTATTTT.

The gene calls are TRBV4-1 and TRBJ1-4; D remains ambiguous. The CDR3 contains 13 residues. Trimming stripped 3 bases from V and 4 bases from J, with 6 bases between. CDR1 MGHRA and CDR2 YSYEKL come from the germline V gene. The CDR3: CASSQEGNEKLFF. The CDR3 DNA follows: TGCGCCAGCAGCCAGGAGGGTAATGAAAAACTGTTTTTT.

This clonotype has just a few counts. V and J are TRBV7-2 and TRBJ1-2; 7 nucleotides align to TRBD1. Germline V lookup: CDR1 SGHTA, CDR2 FQGNSA. V was clipped by 4 bases and J by 0 bases; unmatched bases: 2. The CDR3 is 14 residues long. The CDR3 region has the DNA TGTGCCAGCAGCTGGGGACAGACTAACTATGGCTACACCTTC. Translated, it gives CASSWGQTNYGYTF.

V gene TRBV10-2 combines with J gene TRBJ1-2, with 7 bases aligning to TRBD1. The CDR3 sequence is 13 residues long. V shed 6 bases, J shed 6 bases, and the junction held 7 bases outside the gene matches. Germline V CDR1 and CDR2: WSHSY, SAAADI. The CDR3 loop reads CASSSTGLNGYTF. The CDR3 DNA is TGCGCCAGCAGCTCGACAGGGCTCAATGGCTACACCTTC.